This TCR beta chain is drawn from a study of CD8 T cells in Susac syndrome. Study outcomes and limitations: The study acknowledged a relatively small number of individuals in its TCR sequencing and HLA analysis.

V lost 6 bases to trimming and J lost 6 bases; unmatched junction nucleotides: 3. CDR1 LGHNT and CDR2 FRNRAP come from the germline V gene. The CDR3 runs to 14 residues. Relapsing-remitting disease, either stable or active, was present in the multiple sclerosis controls, who were treatment-naive patients. FACS was used to enrich TEMRA cells, whereas the CD8+ and CD4+ T cells were obtained by negative isolation. Concerning this clonotype: Its specificity is not known.

RNA totalling about 0.45 to 1 ug underwent reverse transcription with random hexamers. A multiplex approach, immunoSEQ multiplex PCR, amplified TCR beta CDR3 across 54 Vbeta and 13 Jbeta. TCRdb redid the calling of the immunoSEQ multiplex PCR reads with MiXCR, one entry per CDR3 protein. The data contain roughly 120,000 distinct CDR3 sequences, just under 95% of them seen just once; the ten biggest clones take up about 0.09%. Sequencing was carried out using CD4+ T cells from PBMCs. The receptor was isolated from a human donor with multiple sclerosis. The chain combines TRBV12-5 with TRBJ1-6; 9 bases fit TRBD1. CDR3 amino acids: CASGQGALNSPLHF. CDR3 DNA: TGTGCTAGTGGACAGGGGGCGCTTAATTCACCCCTCCACTTT. Based on the CDR3 plus reference TRBV12-5 and TRBJ1-6, the full variable domain is DARVTQTPRHKVTEMGQEVTMRCQPILGHNTVFWYRQTMMQGLELLAYFRNRAPLDDSGMPKDRFSAEMPDATLATLKIQPSEPRDSAVYFCASGQGALNSPLHFGNGTRLTVT.